This T cell receptor (beta chain) was identified in a study of blood T cell repertoires in COVID-19. Study background: There were acute and convalescent COVID-19 samples, and they came from the United States, Italy and Spain. T cells, B-cell-depleted T cells, or PBMCs provided the cDNA or gDNA that served as material.

Germline lookup yields CDR1 MDHEN and CDR2 SYDVKM. This CDR3 is 15 amino acids long. The V end was cut by 3 bases, the J end by 1 base, with 9 bases between. This table comes from immunoSEQ multiplex PCR, and its TCRdb copy is limited to in-frame clones, with some not included. The sample yields about 110,000 clones, roughly four fifths seen once. J is TRBJ2-2 and V is TRBV28; D not certain. The clonotype was recovered from a man aged 65 to 79 with acute or convalescent COVID-19. The specimen was peripheral blood. The CDR3 DNA follows: TGTGCCAGCAGTTTCAGGTCCAGGAACACCGGGGAGCTGTTTTTT. Translating gives CASSFRSRNTGELFF.